This T cell receptor beta chain was observed in a study of cytomegalovirus exposure and HLA in healthy donors. Study results and caveats: Altogether, some 160 TCR beta chains were recorded as cytomegalovirus-associated. Using the classifier, cytomegalovirus status was reportedly diagnosed with high specificity and sensitivity. In vitro data verified a few CMV-associated chains as specific for CMV antigens.

TCRdb keeps only in-frame clones here, not all; method: immunoSEQ multiplex PCR. The data hold about 280,000 clones, with more than 75% observed a single time. The V gene end was trimmed by 2 bases and the J gene end by 4 bases; junction bases not matched to a gene: 10. From germline, CDR1 is SGHNT and CDR2 YYREEE (reference sequence). The CDR3 runs to 16 residues. A word on this clone: Its target is unknown.

The TCR sequence derives from a woman in her late teens or twenties in good health and CMV-seronegative. The chain employs TRBV5-4 and TRBJ2-5, with TRBD1 matching 8 bases. The source material was PBMCs. The CDR3, as DNA: TGTGCCAGCAGCTTTCCGGTCAGGGGGCGATCAGAGACCCAGTACTTC. Translated: CASSFPVRGRSETQYF.